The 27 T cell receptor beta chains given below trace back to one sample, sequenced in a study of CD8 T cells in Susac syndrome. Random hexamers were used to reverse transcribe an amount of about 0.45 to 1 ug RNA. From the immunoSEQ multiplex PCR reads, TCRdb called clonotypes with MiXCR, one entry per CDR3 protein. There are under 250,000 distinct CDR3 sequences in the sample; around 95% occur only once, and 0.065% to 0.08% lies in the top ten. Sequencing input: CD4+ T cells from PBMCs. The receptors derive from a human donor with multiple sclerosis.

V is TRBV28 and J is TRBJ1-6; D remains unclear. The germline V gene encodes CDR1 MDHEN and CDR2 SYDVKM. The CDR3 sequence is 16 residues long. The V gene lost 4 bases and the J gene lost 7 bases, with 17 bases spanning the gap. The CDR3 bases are TGTGCCAGCAGTTCGGGAGAAACTACGGCGAATTCACCCCTCCACTTT. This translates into CASSSGETTANSPLHF.

CDR3 region: CASSPLARANTEAFF. The CDR3 nucleotides are TGTGCCAGCAGCCCACTAGCACGGGCGAACACTGAAGCTTTCTTT. V usage is TRBV14 and J usage is TRBJ1-1; D unresolved. Trimming cost V 4 bases and J 1 base, with 13 bases left between them. The CDR3 totals 15 residues. Germline lookup yields CDR1 SGHDN and CDR2 FVKESK.

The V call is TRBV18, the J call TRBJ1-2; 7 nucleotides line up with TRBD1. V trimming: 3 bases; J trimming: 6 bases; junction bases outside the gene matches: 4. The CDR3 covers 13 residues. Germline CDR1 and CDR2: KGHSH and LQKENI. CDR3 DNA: TGTGCCAGCTCACCTACAGGGGAAGATGGCTACACCTTC. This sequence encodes CASSPTGEDGYTF.

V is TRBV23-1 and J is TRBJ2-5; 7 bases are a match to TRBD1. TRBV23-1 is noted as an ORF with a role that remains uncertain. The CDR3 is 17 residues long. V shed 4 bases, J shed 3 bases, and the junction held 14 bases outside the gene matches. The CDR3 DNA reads TGCGCCAGCAGTCGCCTAAGCCGGGACAGCGAGGAAGAGACCCAGTACTTC. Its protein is CASSRLSRDSEEETQYF.

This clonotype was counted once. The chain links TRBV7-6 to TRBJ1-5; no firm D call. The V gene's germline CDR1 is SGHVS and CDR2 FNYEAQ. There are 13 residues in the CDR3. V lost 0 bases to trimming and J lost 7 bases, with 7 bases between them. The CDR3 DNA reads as TGTGCCAGCAGCTTAGCTACGGGACAGCCCCAGCATTTT. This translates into CASSLATGQPQHF.

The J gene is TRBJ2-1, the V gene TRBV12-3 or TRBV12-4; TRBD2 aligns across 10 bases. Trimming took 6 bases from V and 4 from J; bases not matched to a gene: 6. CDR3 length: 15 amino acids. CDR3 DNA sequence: TGTGCCAGCAGCCTATTTAGCGGGGGGTACAATGAGCAGTTCTTC. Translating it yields CASSLFSGGYNEQFF.

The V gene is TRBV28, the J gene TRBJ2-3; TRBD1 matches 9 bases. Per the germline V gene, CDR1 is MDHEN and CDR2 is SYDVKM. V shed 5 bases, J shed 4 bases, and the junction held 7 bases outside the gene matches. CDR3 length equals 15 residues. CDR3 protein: CASSRPGTGSDTQYF. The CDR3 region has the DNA TGTGCCAGCAGTCGCCCCGGGACAGGGTCAGATACGCAGTATTTT.

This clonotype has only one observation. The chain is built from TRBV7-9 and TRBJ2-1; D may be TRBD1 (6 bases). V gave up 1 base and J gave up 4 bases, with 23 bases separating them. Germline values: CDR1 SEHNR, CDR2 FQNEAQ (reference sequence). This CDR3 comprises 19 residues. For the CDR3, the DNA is TGTGCCAGCAGCTTAGTATTGATGGTGGGGACACCACATTACAATGAGCAGTTCTTC. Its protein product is CASSLVLMVGTPHYNEQFF.

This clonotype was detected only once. The CDR3 sequence is CASSQNRDYHYGYTF. CDR3 DNA: TGTGCCAGCAGCCAGAACAGGGACTACCATTATGGCTACACCTTC. V and J are TRBV4-2 and TRBJ1-2, with TRBD1 as a possible D gene (6 bases). The CDR3 runs 15 residues. Germline V gives CDR1 LGHNA, CDR2 YNFKEQ. With 3 bases removed from V and 5 bases from J, the gap between germline ends came to 16 bases.

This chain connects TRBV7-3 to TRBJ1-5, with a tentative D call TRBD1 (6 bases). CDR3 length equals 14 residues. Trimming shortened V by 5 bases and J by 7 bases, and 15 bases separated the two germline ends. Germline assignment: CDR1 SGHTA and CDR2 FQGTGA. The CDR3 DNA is TGTGCCAGCAGCCCAGGGGCGTCCGGGCAGCCCCAGCATTTT. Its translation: CASSPGASGQPQHF.

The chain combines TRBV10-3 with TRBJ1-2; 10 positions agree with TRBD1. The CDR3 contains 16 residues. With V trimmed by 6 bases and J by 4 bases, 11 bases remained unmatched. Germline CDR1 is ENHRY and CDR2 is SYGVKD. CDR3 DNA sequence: TGTGCCATCAGCTTCACCGGGACAGGGGATCCCTATGGCTACACCTTC. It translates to CAISFTGTGDPYGYTF.

This CDR3 reads CASRMARRYEQYF. DNA of the CDR3: TGTGCCAGCAGAATGGCCAGGAGGTACGAGCAGTACTTC. The chain has TRBV12-3 or TRBV12-4 and TRBJ2-7, with a tentative D call TRBD2 (5 bases). The CDR3 has 13 residues. V was clipped by 6 bases and J by 4 bases, with 13 bases between them.

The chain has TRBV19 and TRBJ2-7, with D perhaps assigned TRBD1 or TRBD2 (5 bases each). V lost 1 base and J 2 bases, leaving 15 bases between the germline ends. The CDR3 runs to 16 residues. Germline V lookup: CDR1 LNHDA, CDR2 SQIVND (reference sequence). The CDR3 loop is CASSIVLGTDTYEQYF. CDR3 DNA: TGTGCCAGTAGTATAGTACTGGGGACCGACACCTACGAGCAGTACTTC.

The CDR3 DNA is TGTGCCAGCAGTGGCCGGAGACAGGGGGGTCGTGAAGCTTTCTTT. Translated, it gives CASSGRRQGGREAFF. V usage is TRBV25-1 and J usage is TRBJ1-1; 9 nucleotides match TRBD1. V trimming: 4 bases; J trimming: 7 bases; junction bases outside the gene matches: 10. The CDR3 covers 15 residues. Germline assignment: CDR1 MGHDK and CDR2 SYGVNS.

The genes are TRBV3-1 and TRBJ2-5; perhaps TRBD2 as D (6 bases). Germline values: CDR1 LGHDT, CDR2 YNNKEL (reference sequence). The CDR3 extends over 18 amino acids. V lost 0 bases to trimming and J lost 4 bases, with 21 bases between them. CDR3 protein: CASSQERRRTNLGETQYF. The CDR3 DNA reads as TGTGCCAGCAGCCAAGAAAGGCGAAGGACTAACCTTGGAGAGACCCAGTACTTC.

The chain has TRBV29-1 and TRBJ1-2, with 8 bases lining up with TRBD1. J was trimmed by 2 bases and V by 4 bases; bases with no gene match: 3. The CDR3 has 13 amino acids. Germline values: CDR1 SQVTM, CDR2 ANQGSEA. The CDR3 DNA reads TGCAGCGTTGCACAGGGGGGAAACTATGGCTACACCTTC. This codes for CSVAQGGNYGYTF.

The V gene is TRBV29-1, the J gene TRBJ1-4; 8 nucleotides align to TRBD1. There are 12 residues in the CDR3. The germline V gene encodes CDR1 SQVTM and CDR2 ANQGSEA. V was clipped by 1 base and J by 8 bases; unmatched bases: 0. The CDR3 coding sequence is TGCAGCGTTGAAGGGACAGGGGAAAAACTGTTTTTT. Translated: CSVEGTGEKLFF.

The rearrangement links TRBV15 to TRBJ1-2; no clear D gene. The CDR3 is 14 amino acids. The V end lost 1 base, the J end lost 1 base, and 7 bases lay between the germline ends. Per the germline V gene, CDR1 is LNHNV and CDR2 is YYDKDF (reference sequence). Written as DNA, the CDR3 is TGTGCCACCAGCAGAGTCCAGCTTAACTATGGCTACACCTTC. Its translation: CATSRVQLNYGYTF.

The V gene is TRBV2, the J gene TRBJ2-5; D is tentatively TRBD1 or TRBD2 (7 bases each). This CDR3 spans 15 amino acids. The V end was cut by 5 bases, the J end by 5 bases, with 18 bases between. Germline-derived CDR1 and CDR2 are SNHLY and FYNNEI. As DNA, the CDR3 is TGTGCCAGCAGTACCAGGGGGGGGGCCTCCGAGACCCAGTACTTC. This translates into CASSTRGGASETQYF.

CDR3 protein: CASSQDLSTDTQYF. CDR3 coding DNA: TGTGCCAGCTCTCAGGACCTTAGCACAGATACGCAGTATTTT. The gene calls are TRBV18 and TRBJ2-3; unclear D gene. The CDR3 has 14 residues. Per germline, CDR1 KGHSH and CDR2 LQKENI. V was clipped by 6 bases and J by 0 bases, with 10 bases between them.

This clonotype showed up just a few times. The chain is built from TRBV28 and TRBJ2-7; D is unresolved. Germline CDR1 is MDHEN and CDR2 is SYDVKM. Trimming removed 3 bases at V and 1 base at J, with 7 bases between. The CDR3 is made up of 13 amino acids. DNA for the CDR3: TGTGCCAGCAGTTTCGGCCGATCCTACGAGCAGTACTTC. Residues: CASSFGRSYEQYF.

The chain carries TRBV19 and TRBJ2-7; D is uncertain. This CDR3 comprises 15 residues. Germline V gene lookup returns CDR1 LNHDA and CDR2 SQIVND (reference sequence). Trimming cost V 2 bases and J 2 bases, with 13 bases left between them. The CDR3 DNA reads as TGTGCCAGTAGTATACGGGCAGTGACTGCCTACGAGCAGTACTTC. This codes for CASSIRAVTAYEQYF.

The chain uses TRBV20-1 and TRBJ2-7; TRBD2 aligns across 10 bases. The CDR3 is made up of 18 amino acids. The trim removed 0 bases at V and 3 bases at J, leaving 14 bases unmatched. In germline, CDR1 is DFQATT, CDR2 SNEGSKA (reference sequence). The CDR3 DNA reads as TGCAGTGCTAGAGATACCCCTGCCTCTAGCGGGAGTTACTACGAGCAGTACGTC. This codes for CSARDTPASSGSYYEQYV.

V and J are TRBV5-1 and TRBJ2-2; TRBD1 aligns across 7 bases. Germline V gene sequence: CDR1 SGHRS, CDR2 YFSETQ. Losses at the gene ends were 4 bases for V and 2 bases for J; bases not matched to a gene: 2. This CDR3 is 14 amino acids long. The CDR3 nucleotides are TGCGCCAGCAGCCGGGACAGAAACACCGGGGAGCTGTTTTTT. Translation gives CASSRDRNTGELFF.

CDR3 residues: CASGPQGEGQPQHF. In nucleotides, the CDR3 is TGTGCTAGTGGTCCCCAGGGGGAGGGTCAGCCCCAGCATTTT. This sequence joins TRBV12-5 and TRBJ1-5, with 7 bases that match TRBD1. The CDR3 spans 14 residues. Trimming removed 5 bases from V and 6 bases from J; junction bases left unmatched: 7. CDR1 is LGHNT and CDR2 is FRNRAP in the germline V gene.

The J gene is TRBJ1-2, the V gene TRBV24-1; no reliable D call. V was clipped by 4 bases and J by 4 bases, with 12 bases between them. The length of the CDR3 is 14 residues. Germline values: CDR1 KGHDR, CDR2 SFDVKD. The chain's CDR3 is CATSDPLSTYGYTF. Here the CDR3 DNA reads TGTGCCACCAGTGACCCTCTCTCGACCTATGGCTACACCTTC.

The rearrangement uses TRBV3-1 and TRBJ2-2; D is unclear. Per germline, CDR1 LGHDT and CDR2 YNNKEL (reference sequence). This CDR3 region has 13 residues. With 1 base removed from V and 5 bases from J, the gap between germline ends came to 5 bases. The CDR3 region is CASSQGGTGELFF. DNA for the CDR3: TGTGCCAGCAGCCAAGGTGGAACCGGGGAGCTGTTTTTT.